The clone carrying this T cell receptor (beta chain) was seen only once. This sample is drawn from a study of technical replicates of blood from a handful of donors. Some clones are missing from TCRdb's copy, which holds only in-frame ones; the method was immunoSEQ multiplex PCR. The table has almost 85,000 clones, about 97% seen once. Trimming took 6 bases from V and 3 from J, leaving 12 bases between them. The CDR3 runs 13 residues. Per the germline V gene, CDR1 is KGHSH and CDR2 is LQKENI. V gene TRBV18 combines with J gene TRBJ2-7, with D tentatively TRBD2 (5 bases). The sequenced material came from T cells isolated from PBMCs. This TCR came from a human donor in good health. This CDR3 is CASSDYGDYEQYF. The CDR3 DNA is TGTGCCAGCTCCGACTACGGGGACTACGAGCAGTACTTC.